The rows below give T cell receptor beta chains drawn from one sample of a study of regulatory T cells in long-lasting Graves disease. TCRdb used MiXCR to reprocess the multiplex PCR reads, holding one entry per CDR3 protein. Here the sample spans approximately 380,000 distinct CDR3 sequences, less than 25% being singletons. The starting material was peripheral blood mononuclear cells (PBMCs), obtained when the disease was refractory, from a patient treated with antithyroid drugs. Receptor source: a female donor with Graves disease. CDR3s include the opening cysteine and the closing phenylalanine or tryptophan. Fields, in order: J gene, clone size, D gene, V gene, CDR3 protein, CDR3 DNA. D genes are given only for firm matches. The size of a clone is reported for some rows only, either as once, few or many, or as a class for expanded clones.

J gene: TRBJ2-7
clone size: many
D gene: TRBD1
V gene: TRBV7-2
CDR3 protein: CASSLDRGHSEEQYF
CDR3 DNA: TGTGCCAGCAGCTTAGACAGGGGGCATTCGGAGGAGCAGTACTTC

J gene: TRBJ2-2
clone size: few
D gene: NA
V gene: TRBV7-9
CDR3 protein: CASSLARNSPNTGELFF
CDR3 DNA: TGTGCCAGCAGCTTAGCACGTAACAGTCCGAACACCGGGGAGCTGTTTTTT

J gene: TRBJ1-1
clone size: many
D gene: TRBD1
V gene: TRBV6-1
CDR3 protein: CASTGTVNTEAFF
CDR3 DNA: TGTGCCAGCACCGGGACAGTCAACACTGAAGCTTTCTTT

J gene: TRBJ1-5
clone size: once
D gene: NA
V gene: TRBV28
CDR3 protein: CASADSYSNQPQHF
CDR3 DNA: TGTGCCAGCGCTGACAGTTATAGCAATCAGCCCCAGCATTTT

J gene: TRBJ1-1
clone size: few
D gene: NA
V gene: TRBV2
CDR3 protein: CVSKPWLNTEAFF
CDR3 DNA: TGTGTCAGCAAACCCTGGTTGAACACTGAAGCTTTCTTT

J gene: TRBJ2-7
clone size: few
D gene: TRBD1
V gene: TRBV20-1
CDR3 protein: CSALWQGAFEQYF
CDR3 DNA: TGCAGTGCTCTGTGGCAGGGGGCATTCGAGCAGTACTTC

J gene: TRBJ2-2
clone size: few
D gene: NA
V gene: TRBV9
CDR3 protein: CASSVVEGLTGELFF
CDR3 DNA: TGTGCCAGCAGCGTAGTCGAGGGCCTCACCGGGGAGCTGTTTTTT

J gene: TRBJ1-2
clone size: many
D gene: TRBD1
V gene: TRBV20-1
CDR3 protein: CSASGTGERWGYTF
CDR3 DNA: TGCAGTGCTAGCGGGACAGGGGAGAGATGGGGCTACACCTTC

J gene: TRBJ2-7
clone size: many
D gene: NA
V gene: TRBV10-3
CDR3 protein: CATSLWQDGNYEQYF
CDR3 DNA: TGTGCCACCTCATTGTGGCAGGACGGTAACTACGAGCAGTACTTC

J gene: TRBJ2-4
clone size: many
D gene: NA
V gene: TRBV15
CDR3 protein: CATSSPYLKGENIQYF
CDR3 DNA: TGTGCCACCAGCAGCCCCTATCTTAAGGGGGAGAACATTCAGTACTTC

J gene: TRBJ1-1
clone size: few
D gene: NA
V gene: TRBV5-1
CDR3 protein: CASSPGASPEAFF
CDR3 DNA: TGCGCCAGCAGCCCCGGGGCCTCTCCTGAAGCTTTCTTT

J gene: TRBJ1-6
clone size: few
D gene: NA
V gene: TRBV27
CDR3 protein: CASSFPGDSPLHF
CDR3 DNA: TGTGCCAGCAGTTTTCCAGGGGACTCACCCCTCCACTTT

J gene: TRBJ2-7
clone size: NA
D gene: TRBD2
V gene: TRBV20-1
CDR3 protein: CSARGGGTSGTYEQYF
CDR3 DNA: TGCAGTGCTAGGGGGGGAGGGACTAGCGGAACCTACGAGCAGTACTTC

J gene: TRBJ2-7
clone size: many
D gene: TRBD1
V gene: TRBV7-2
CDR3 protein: CASSLAFPGTGHYEQYF
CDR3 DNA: TGTGCCAGCAGCTTAGCTTTCCCCGGGACAGGGCACTACGAGCAGTACTTC

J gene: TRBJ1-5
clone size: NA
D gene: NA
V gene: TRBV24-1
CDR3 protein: CATSDGDSNQPQHF
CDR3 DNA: TGTGCCACCAGTGATGGGGATAGCAATCAGCCCCAGCATTTT

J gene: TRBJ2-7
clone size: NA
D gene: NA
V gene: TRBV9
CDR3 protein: CASSVEADLSYEQYF
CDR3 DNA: TGTGCCAGCAGCGTAGAGGCGGACTTATCCTACGAGCAGTACTTC

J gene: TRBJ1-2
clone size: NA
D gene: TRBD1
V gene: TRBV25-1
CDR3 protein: CASSRQGLAGYTF
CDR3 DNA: TGTGCCAGCAGTCGACAGGGGTTGGCTGGCTACACCTTC

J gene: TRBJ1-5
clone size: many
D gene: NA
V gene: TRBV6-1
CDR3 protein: CASSPGRMTVSNQPQHF
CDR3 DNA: TGTGCCAGCAGCCCTGGACGGATGACCGTTAGCAATCAGCCCCAGCATTTT